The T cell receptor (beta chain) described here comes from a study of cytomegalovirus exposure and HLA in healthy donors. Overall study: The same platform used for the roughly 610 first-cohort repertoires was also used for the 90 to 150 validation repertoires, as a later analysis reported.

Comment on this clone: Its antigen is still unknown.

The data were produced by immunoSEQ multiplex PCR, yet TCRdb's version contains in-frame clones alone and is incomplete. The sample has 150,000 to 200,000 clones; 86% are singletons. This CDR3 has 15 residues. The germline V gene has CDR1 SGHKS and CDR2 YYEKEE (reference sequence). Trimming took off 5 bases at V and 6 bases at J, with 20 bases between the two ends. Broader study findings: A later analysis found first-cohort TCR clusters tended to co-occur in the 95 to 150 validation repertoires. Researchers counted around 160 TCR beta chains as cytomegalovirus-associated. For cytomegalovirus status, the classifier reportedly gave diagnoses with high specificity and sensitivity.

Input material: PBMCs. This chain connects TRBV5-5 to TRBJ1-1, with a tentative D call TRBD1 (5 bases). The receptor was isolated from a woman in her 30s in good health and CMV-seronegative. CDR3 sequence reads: CASRGDVGRDAEAFF. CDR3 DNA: TGTGCCAGCAGGGGGGACGTTGGCCGCGACGCTGAAGCTTTCTTT.